The T cell receptor (beta chain) under discussion was sequenced for a study of blood T cells in healthy people across ages. A second PCR of roughly 7 to 11 cycles used a sample-barcoded 5' primer and a J-beta primer mix. TCRdb reprocessed the 5' RACE reads with MiXCR, giving one entry per CDR3 protein. The sample has 580,000 or so distinct CDR3 sequences; around 48% are singletons. Whole-study results and caveats: Per-million-T-cell TCR beta diversity fell roughly linearly with age.

In its sample, this clonotype was seen many times. Its antigen is not known. Germline assignment: CDR1 MNHNY and CDR2 SVGAGI (reference sequence). V was pared by 5 bases and J by 1 base, with 8 bases between. The CDR3 is made up of 13 amino acids. The rearrangement uses TRBV6-6 and TRBJ1-1; weak D call: TRBD1 (6 bases). The clonotype comes from a man older than 75 in good health. Material for sequencing was blood. CDR3 amino acids: CASSMGQNTEAFF. The CDR3 DNA reads TGTGCCAGCAGTATGGGACAGAACACTGAAGCTTTCTTT.